This TCR beta chain was identified in a study of early T cells in non-severe SARS-CoV-2 infection. Notes on the study in general: Matching against VDJdb likely underestimated virus-specific expansions, favoring anti-spike CD8.

Comment on this clonotype: Its antigen remains unidentified.

Via MiXCR, TCRdb re-called the 5' RACE reads, giving one row per CDR3 protein. The sample has around 70,000 distinct CDR3 sequences, about 12% seen once. The germline V gene encodes CDR1 KGHDR and CDR2 SFDVKD. The V end lost 7 bases, the J end lost 2 bases, and 10 bases lay between the germline ends. The CDR3 runs to 13 residues. The sequenced material came from whole blood. The clonotype was recovered from an adult who was a healthcare worker with PCR-confirmed SARS-CoV-2 infection or an uninfected control (not recorded which). The gene calls are TRBV24-1 and TRBJ2-5; D might be TRBD1 or TRBD2, each matching 6 bases. The CDR3 region is CATSRGLQETQYF. The CDR3 DNA sequence: TGTGCCACCAGCAGGGGACTTCAAGAGACCCAGTACTTC.